The 13 T cell receptor beta chains given below trace back to one sample, sequenced in a study of blood T cell repertoires in COVID-19. TCRdb keeps only in-frame clones here, not all; method: immunoSEQ multiplex PCR. The repertoire holds roughly 250,000 clones, with about 80% as singletons. The specimen sequenced was peripheral blood. The receptors originated from a woman older than 75 with acute or convalescent COVID-19.

CDR3 nucleotide sequence: TGTGCCAGCAGCCCCCGGGGGTTTGGAAACACCATATATTTT. Its protein is CASSPRGFGNTIYF. The chain has TRBV27 and TRBJ1-3; maybe TRBD1 (5 bases). V was pared by 6 bases and J by 3 bases, with 12 bases between. CDR3 length equals 14 residues. The germline V gene has CDR1 MNHEY and CDR2 SMNVEV (reference sequence).

J is TRBJ1-6 and V is TRBV2; D may be TRBD1 (5 bases). Germline CDR1 reads SNHLY; CDR2 reads FYNNEI. The V and J ends lost 6 bases and 5 bases respectively, with 14 bases between them. CDR3 length equals 15 residues. CDR3 in amino acids: CASRPGPRDNSPLHF. As DNA, the CDR3 is TGTGCCAGCAGGCCAGGGCCTAGGGATAATTCACCCCTCCACTTT.

The rearrangement uses TRBV30 and TRBJ2-2, with D unresolved. Trimming removed 2 bases at V and 2 bases at J, with 6 bases between. Germline CDR1 GTSNPN, CDR2 SVGIG (reference sequence). The CDR3 contains 13 residues. Here the CDR3 DNA reads TGTGCCTGGAGTTTCACTAACACCGGGGAGCTGTTTTTT. Protein sequence: CAWSFTNTGELFF. Full variable domain (remainder filled in from reference TRBV30 and TRBJ2-2): SQTIHQWPATLVQPVGSPLSLECTVEGTSNPNLYWYRQAAGRGLQLLFYSVGIGQISSEVPQNLSASRPQDRQFILSSKKLLLSDSGFYLCAWSFTNTGELFFGEGSRLTVL.

This sequence joins TRBV12-3 or TRBV12-4 and TRBJ1-2; 7 bases are shared with TRBD1. CDR3 length equals 13 residues. Unmatched junction bases numbered 3, after V lost 6 bases and J lost 2 bases. CDR3 bases: TGTGCCAGCAGCCCGGACAGGAACTATGGCTACACCTTC. The encoded protein is CASSPDRNYGYTF.

The rearrangement links TRBV18 to TRBJ1-2; a weak D match, TRBD1 (6 bases). The CDR3 runs 14 residues. Germline lookup yields CDR1 KGHSH and CDR2 LQKENI. Trimming took off 2 bases at V and 5 bases at J, with 12 bases between the two ends. The CDR3 reads CASSPGLQGYGYTF. The CDR3 nucleotides are TGTGCCAGCTCACCAGGACTCCAGGGGTATGGCTACACCTTC.

The chain combines TRBV19 with TRBJ1-1, with 10 bases aligning to TRBD1. Germline CDR1 is LNHDA and CDR2 is SQIVND (reference sequence). This CDR3 region has 15 residues. Unmatched junction bases numbered 3, after V lost 5 bases and J lost 0 bases. DNA of the CDR3: TGTGCCAGTAGTGTGGGACAGGGGATGAACACTGAAGCTTTCTTT. It codes for CASSVGQGMNTEAFF.

This chain joins TRBV12-3 or TRBV12-4 and TRBJ1-1; D possibly corresponds to TRBD1 (5 bases). Trimming took off 7 bases at V and 3 bases at J, with 12 bases between the two ends. The CDR3 runs 13 residues. The CDR3 sequence is CASTITGYTEAFF. The CDR3 bases are TGTGCCAGCACCATTACAGGATACACTGAAGCTTTCTTT.

The rearrangement uses TRBV14 and TRBJ2-7; 7 bases align to TRBD1. J was trimmed by 4 bases and V by 1 base; bases with no gene match: 7. CDR1 and CDR2 from the germline V gene are SGHDN and FVKESK. CDR3 size: 15 residues. CDR3 DNA: TGTGCCAGCAGCCAAGGGTCCAGGGGGTATTACGAGCAGTACTTC. Translation gives CASSQGSRGYYEQYF.

A single count supports this clone. The chain uses TRBV6-2 or TRBV6-3 and TRBJ1-5, with 8 positions matching TRBD1. V trimming: 5 bases; J trimming: 7 bases; junction bases outside the gene matches: 4. Germline-derived CDR1 and CDR2 are MNHEY and SVGEGT. The length of the CDR3 is 13 residues. In DNA, the CDR3 is TGTGCCAGCAGTACTGACAGGGGACAGCCCCAGCATTTT. Encoded protein: CASSTDRGQPQHF.

This chain joins TRBV5-4 and TRBJ2-7; 10 bases are a match to TRBD2. Unmatched junction bases numbered 5, after V lost 3 bases and J lost 2 bases. The germline gives CDR1 SGHNT, CDR2 YYREEE (reference sequence). The CDR3 length is 15 residues. CDR3 loop: CASSSRTSGTYEQYF. CDR3 DNA: TGTGCCAGCAGCTCGCGGACTAGCGGTACCTACGAGCAGTACTTC.

This chain uses TRBV2 with TRBJ2-2; no clear D gene. This CDR3 spans 16 amino acids. Trimming took off 6 bases at V and 0 bases at J, with 14 bases between the two ends. CDR1 is SNHLY and CDR2 is FYNNEI in the germline V gene. Here the CDR3 DNA reads TGTGCCAGCAGGGATGGCGGTAGTTCGAACACCGGGGAGCTGTTTTTT. This sequence encodes CASRDGGSSNTGELFF.

The chain uses TRBV6-5 and TRBJ2-7; D is uncertain. Germline V gene data show CDR1 as MNHEY and CDR2 as SVGAGI. V lost 2 bases and J lost 0, with 14 bases in between. This CDR3 has 16 residues. In DNA form, the CDR3 reads TGTGCCAGCAGTTACCGCCCTCCCACGAGCTCCTACGAGCAGTACTTC. Its protein product is CASSYRPPTSSYEQYF.

The chain joins TRBV15 to TRBJ1-1, with D perhaps TRBD1 (5 bases). CDR3 length: 15 amino acids. V dropped 1 base and J dropped 4 bases, with 13 bases sitting between them. Germline lookup yields CDR1 LNHNV and CDR2 YYDKDF (reference sequence). The CDR3 coding sequence is TGTGCCACCAGCAGAGGCCGGGGGAGGGTCACTGAAGCTTTCTTT. Translated: CATSRGRGRVTEAFF.